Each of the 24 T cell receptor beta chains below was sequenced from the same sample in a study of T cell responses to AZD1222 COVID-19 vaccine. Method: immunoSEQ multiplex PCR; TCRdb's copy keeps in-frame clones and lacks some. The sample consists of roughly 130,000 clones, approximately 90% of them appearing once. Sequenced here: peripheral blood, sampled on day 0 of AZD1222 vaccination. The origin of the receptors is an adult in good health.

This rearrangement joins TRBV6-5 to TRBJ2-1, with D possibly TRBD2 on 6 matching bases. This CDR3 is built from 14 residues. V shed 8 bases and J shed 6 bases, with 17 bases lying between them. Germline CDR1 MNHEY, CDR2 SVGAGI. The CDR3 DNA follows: TGTGCCAGCGGCTTAGGAGTGACTAGCAATGAGCAGTTCTTC. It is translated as CASGLGVTSNEQFF.

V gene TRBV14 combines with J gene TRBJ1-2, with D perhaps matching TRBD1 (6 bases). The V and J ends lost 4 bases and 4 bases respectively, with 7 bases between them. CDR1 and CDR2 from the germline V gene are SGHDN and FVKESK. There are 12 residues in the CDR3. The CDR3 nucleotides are TGTGCCAGCAGCCCGGACAGCTATGGCTACACCTTC. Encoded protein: CASSPDSYGYTF.

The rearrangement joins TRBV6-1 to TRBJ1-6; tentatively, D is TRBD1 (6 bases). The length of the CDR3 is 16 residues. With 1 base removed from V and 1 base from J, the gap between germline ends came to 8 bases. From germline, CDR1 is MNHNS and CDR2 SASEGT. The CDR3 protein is CASSEVGGSYNSPLHF. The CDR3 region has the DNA TGTGCCAGCAGTGAAGTAGGGGGGTCCTATAATTCACCCCTCCACTTT.

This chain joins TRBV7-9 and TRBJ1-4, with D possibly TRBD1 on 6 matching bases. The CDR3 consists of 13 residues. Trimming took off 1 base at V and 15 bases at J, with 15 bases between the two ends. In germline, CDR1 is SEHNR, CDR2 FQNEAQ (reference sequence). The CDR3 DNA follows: TGTGCCAGCAGCTTAGTAGGAGGACAGCGATTGTTTTTT. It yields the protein CASSLVGGQRLFF.

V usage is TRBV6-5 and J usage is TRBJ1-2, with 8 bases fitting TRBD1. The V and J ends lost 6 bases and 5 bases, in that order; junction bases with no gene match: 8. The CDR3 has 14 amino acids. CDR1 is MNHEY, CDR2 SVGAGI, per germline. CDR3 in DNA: TGTGCCAGCAGGGCGGGACAGGAAGTGTATGGCTACACCTTC. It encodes CASRAGQEVYGYTF.

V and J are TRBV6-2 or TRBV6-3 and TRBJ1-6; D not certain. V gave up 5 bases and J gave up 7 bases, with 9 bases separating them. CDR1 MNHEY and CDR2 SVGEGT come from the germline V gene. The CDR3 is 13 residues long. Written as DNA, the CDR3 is TGTGCCAGCAGTGGCAGAAGCAATTCACCCCTCCACTTT. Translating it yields CASSGRSNSPLHF.

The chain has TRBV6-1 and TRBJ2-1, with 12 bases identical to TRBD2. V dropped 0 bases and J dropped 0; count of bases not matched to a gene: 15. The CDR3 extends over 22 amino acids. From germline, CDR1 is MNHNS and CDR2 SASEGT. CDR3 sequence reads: CASSEAPRFQLAGGSSYNEQFF. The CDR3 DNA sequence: TGTGCCAGCAGTGAAGCGCCGCGCTTTCAACTAGCGGGAGGCAGCTCCTACAATGAGCAGTTCTTC.

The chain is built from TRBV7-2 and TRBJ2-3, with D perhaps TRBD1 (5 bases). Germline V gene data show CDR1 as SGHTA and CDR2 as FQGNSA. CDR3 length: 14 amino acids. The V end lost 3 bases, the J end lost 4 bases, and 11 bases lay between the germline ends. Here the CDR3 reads CASSFAGYADTQYF. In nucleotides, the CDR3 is TGTGCCAGCAGCTTCGCAGGGTACGCAGATACGCAGTATTTT. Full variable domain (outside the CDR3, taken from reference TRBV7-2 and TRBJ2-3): GAGVSQSPSNKVTEKGKDVELRCDPISGHTALYWYRQSLGQGLEFLIYFQGNSAPDKSGLPSDRFSAERTGGSVSTLTIQRTQQEDSAVYLCASSFAGYADTQYFGPGTRLTVL.

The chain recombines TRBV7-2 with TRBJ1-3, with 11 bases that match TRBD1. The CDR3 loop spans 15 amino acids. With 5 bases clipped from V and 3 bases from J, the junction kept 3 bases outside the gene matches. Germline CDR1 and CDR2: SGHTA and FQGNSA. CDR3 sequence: CASSVGQGDGNTIYF. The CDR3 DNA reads TGTGCCAGCAGCGTGGGACAGGGGGATGGAAACACCATATATTTT.

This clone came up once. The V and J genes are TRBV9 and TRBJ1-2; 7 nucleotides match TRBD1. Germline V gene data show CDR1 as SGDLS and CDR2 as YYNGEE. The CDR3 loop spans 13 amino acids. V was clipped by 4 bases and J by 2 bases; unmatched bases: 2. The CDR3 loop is CASSLDRNYGYTF. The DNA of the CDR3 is TGTGCCAGCAGCTTGGACAGGAACTATGGCTACACCTTC. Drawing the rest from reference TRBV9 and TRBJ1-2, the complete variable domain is DSGVTQTPKHLITATGQRVTLRCSPRSGDLSVYWYQQSLDQGLQFLIQYYNGEERAKGNILERFSAQQFPDLHSELNLSSLELGDSALYFCASSLDRNYGYTFGSGTRLTVV.

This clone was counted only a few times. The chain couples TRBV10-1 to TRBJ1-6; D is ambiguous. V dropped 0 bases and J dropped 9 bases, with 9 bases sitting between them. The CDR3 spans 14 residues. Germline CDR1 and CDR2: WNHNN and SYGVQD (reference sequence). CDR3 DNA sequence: TGCGCCAGCAGTGAGTCGAAGGAGAGTTCACCCCTCCACTTT. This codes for CASSESKESSPLHF.

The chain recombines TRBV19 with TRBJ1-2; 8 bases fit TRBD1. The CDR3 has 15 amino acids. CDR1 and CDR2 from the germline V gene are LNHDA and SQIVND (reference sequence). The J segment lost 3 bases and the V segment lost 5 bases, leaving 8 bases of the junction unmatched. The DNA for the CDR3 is TGTGCCAGTAGTGAATACGGACAGGGAGACTATGGCTACACCTTC. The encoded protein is CASSEYGQGDYGYTF.

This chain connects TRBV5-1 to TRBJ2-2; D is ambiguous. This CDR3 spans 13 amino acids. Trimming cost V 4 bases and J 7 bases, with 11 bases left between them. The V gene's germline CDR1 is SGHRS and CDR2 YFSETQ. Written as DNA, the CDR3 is TGCGCCAGCAGCCCCCGACTGGACGGGGAGCTGTTTTTT. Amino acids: CASSPRLDGELFF.

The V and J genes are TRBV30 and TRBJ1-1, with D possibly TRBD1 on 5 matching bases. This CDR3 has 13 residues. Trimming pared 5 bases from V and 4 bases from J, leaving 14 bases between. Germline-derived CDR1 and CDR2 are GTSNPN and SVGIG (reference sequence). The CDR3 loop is CAWAVGRGTEAFF. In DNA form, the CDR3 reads TGTGCCTGGGCCGTCGGTAGGGGCACTGAAGCTTTCTTT.

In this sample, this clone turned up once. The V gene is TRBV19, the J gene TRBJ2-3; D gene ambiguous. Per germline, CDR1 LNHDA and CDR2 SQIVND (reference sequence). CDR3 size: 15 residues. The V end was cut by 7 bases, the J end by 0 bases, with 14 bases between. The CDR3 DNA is TGTGCCAGTACCAGACAATACCCTAGCACAGATACGCAGTATTTT. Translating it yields CASTRQYPSTDTQYF.

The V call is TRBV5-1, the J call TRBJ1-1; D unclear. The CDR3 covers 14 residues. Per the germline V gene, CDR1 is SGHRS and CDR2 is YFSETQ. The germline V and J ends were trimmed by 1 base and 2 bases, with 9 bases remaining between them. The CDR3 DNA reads TGCGCCAGCAGCTTGTTCGCAGGAAACACTGAAGCTTTCTTT. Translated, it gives CASSLFAGNTEAFF.

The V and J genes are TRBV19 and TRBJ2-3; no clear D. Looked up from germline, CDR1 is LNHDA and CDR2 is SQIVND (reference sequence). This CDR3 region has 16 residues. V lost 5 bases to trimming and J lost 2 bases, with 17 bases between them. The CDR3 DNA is TGTGCCAGTAGTGCCTACCCCAGACGGATCACAGATACGCAGTATTTT. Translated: CASSAYPRRITDTQYF.

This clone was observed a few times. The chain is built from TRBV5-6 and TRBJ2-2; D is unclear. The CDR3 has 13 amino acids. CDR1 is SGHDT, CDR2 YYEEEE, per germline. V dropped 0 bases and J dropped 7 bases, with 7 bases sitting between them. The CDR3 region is CASSLGRDGELFF. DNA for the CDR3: TGTGCCAGCAGCTTGGGTCGCGACGGGGAGCTGTTTTTT.

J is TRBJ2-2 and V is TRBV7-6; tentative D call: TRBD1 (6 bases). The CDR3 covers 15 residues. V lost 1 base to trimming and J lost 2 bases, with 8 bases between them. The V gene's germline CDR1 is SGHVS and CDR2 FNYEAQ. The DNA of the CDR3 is TGTGCCAGCAGCTTAGGGACAGCCAACACCGGGGAGCTGTTTTTT. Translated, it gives CASSLGTANTGELFF.

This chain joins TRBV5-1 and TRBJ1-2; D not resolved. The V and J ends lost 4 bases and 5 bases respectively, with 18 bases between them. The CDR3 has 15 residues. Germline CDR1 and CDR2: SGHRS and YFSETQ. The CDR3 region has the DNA TGCGCCAGCAGCCCGTTAGTGACTGAGGGATATGGCTACACCTTC. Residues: CASSPLVTEGYGYTF.

The CDR3 reads CASSAGLNQPQHF. For the CDR3, the DNA is TGTGCCAGCAGCGCAGGGTTAAATCAGCCCCAGCATTTT. J is TRBJ1-5 and V is TRBV2, with D possibly being TRBD1 (5 bases). V was trimmed by 6 bases and J by 4 bases, leaving 10 bases between them. This CDR3 spans 13 amino acids. The germline CDR1 and CDR2 sequences are SNHLY and FYNNEI.

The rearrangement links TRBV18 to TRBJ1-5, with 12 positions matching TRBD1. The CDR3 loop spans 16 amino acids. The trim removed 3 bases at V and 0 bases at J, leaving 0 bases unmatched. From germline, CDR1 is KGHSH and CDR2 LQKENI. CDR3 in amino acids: CASSPGQGASNQPQHF. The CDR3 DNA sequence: TGTGCCAGCTCACCGGGACAGGGGGCTAGCAATCAGCCCCAGCATTTT.

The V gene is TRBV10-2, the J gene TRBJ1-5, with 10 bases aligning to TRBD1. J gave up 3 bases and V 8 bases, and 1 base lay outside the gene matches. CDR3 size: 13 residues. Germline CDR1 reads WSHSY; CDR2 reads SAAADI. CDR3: CASGTGVNQPQHF. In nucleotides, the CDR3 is TGCGCCAGCGGGACAGGGGTCAATCAGCCCCAGCATTTT.

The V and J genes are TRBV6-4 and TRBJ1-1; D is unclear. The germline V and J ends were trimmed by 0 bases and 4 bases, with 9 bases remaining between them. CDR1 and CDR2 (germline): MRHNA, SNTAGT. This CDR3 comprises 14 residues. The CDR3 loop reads CASSDSSRGTEAFF. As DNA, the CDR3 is TGTGCCAGCAGTGACTCGAGTCGCGGCACTGAAGCTTTCTTT.